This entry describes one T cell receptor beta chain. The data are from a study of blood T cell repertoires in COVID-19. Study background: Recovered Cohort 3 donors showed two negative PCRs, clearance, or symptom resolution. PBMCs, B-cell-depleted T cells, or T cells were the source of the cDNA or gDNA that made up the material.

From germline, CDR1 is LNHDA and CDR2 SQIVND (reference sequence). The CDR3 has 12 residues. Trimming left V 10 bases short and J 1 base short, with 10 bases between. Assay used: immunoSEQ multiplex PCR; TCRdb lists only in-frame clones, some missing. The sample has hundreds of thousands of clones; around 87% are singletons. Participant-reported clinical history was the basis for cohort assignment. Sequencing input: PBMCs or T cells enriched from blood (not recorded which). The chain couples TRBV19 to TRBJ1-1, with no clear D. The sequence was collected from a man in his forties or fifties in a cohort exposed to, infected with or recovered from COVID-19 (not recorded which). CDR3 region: CATREGNTEAFF. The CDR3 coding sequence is TGTGCCACCCGGGAGGGGAACACTGAAGCTTTCTTT.